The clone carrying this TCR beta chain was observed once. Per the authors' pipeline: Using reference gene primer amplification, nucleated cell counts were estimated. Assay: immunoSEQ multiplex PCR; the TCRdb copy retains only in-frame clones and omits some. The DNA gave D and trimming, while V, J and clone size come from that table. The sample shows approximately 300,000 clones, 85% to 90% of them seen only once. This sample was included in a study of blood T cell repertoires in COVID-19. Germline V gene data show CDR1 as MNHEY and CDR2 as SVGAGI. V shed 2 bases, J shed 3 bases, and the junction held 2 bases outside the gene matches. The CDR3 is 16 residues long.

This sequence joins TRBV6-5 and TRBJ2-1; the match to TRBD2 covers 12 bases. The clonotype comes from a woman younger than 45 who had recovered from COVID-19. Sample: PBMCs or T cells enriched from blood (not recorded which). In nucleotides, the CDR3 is TGTGCCAGCAGTTACCTAGCGGGAGGGTTCTACAATGAGCAGTTCTTC. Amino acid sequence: CASSYLAGGFYNEQFF.